These 25 T cell receptor beta chains share one sample of origin, sequenced in a study of CD8 T cells in seronegative destructive rheumatoid arthritis. Data came from immunoSEQ multiplex PCR; TCRdb stores just in-frame clones and leaves some out. The table has roughly 13,000 clones, roughly 87% seen once. Sequencing was performed on CD8+ T cells from blood. The receptors originated from a woman between 30 and 55 years old with seronegative destructive rheumatoid arthritis.

The V gene is TRBV7-9, the J gene TRBJ1-6, with 7 bases aligning to TRBD1. Per germline, CDR1 SEHNR and CDR2 FQNEAQ (reference sequence). The CDR3 has 15 amino acids. Trimming took 5 bases from V and 6 from J; bases not matched to a gene: 7. The CDR3: CASSEHRGGNSPLHF. CDR3 in DNA: TGTGCCAGCAGCGAGCACAGGGGAGGTAATTCACCCCTCCACTTT.

This clone appeared once. This rearrangement joins TRBV27 to TRBJ1-4, with 10 bases matching TRBD1. Germline V gene data show CDR1 as MNHEY and CDR2 as SMNVEV (reference sequence). V lost 4 bases to trimming and J lost 5 bases; unmatched junction nucleotides: 10. The CDR3 is 17 amino acids. The CDR3, as DNA: TGTGCCAGCAGTTCCATACCGGGGACAGGGGAGAATGAAAAACTGTTTTTT. It is translated as CASSSIPGTGENEKLFF.

J is TRBJ1-2 and V is TRBV2, with TRBD1 matching 7 bases. With V trimmed by 7 bases and J by 6 bases, 8 bases remained unmatched. The V gene's germline CDR1 is SNHLY and CDR2 FYNNEI. The CDR3 spans 13 residues. DNA of the CDR3: TGTGCCAGCAAACAGGGGATCGAGAATGGCTACACCTTC. Encoded protein: CASKQGIENGYTF.

The J gene is TRBJ2-1, the V gene TRBV2, with 9 nucleotides matching TRBD2. This CDR3 spans 13 amino acids. The germline V gene has CDR1 SNHLY and CDR2 FYNNEI. V trimming: 11 bases; J trimming: 8 bases; junction bases outside the gene matches: 10. CDR3 DNA sequence: TGTGCCGCGACCGCGGGGGGGGAGTATGAGCAGTTCTTC. This translates into CAATAGGEYEQFF.

The J gene is TRBJ1-2, the V gene TRBV7-9; 7 bases are a match to TRBD1. V was pared by 5 bases and J by 5 bases, with 14 bases of the junction left unmatched. This CDR3 spans 16 amino acids. Germline CDR1 reads SEHNR; CDR2 reads FQNEAQ (reference sequence). Here the CDR3 reads CASSHRDSPSPYGYTF. For the CDR3, the DNA is TGTGCCAGCAGCCACCGGGACAGTCCCAGCCCATATGGCTACACCTTC.

The chain employs TRBV15 and TRBJ1-5; D is perhaps TRBD1 (5 bases). The V gene's germline CDR1 is LNHNV and CDR2 YYDKDF (reference sequence). Trimming stripped 5 bases from V and 1 base from J, with 21 bases between. The CDR3 contains 18 residues. CDR3 protein: CATSPPPGVRASNQPQHF. CDR3 DNA: TGTGCCACCAGCCCTCCACCGGGCGTCAGGGCCAGCAATCAGCCCCAGCATTTT.

The chain uses TRBV6-9 and TRBJ1-3; 8 nucleotides align to TRBD1. This CDR3 comprises 13 residues. Trimming removed 4 bases from V and 4 bases from J; junction bases left unmatched: 0. CDR1 is MNHGY and CDR2 is SVAAGI in the germline V gene. CDR3 region: CASSWTGGNTIYF. The CDR3 DNA is TGTGCCAGCAGTTGGACAGGGGGAAACACCATATATTTT.

V is TRBV6-5 and J is TRBJ1-6, with 7 bases that match TRBD1. Germline CDR1 reads MNHEY; CDR2 reads SVGAGI. The CDR3 loop spans 15 amino acids. V lost 6 bases to trimming and J lost 5 bases; unmatched junction nucleotides: 7. The CDR3, as DNA: TGTGCCAGCAGCGAAAACAGGGGCGATAATTCACCCCTCCACTTT. It codes for CASSENRGDNSPLHF.

The V gene is TRBV6-5, the J gene TRBJ2-1; 14 bases fit TRBD2. The germline V gene encodes CDR1 MNHEY and CDR2 SVGAGI. Losses at the gene ends were 5 bases for V and 10 bases for J; bases not matched to a gene: 4. The length of the CDR3 is 14 residues. CDR3 DNA: TGTGCCAGCAGTGGACTAGCGGGGGGAGGAGAGCAGTTCTTC. Translation gives CASSGLAGGGEQFF.

The chain joins TRBV7-9 to TRBJ1-1; D is ambiguous. V dropped 5 bases and J dropped 5 bases, with 6 bases sitting between them. There are 11 residues in the CDR3. CDR1 and CDR2 from the germline V gene are SEHNR and FQNEAQ (reference sequence). CDR3 region: CASSPPTEAFF. CDR3 DNA sequence: TGTGCCAGCAGCCCCCCGACTGAAGCTTTCTTT.

This sequence joins TRBV6-4 and TRBJ2-3; D is ambiguous. The CDR3 consists of 14 residues. The germline gives CDR1 MRHNA, CDR2 SNTAGT. The V end lost 0 bases, the J end lost 0 bases, and 4 bases lay between the germline ends. The CDR3 DNA follows: TGTGCCAGCAGTGACTCCACTAGCACAGATACGCAGTATTTT. It encodes CASSDSTSTDTQYF.

This clone was seen once. The CDR3 here is CASSLPGGDTQYF. The CDR3 DNA reads as TGCGCCAGCAGCTTGCCGGGAGGGGATACGCAGTATTTT. The chain couples TRBV5-1 to TRBJ2-3, with TRBD2 identical over 8 bases. CDR3 length: 13 amino acids. Trimming at V came to 1 base and at J to 6 bases, leaving 1 base not matched to a gene. CDR1 and CDR2 from the germline V gene are SGHRS and YFSETQ.

This clone was detected only once. The gene calls are TRBV5-4 and TRBJ2-7; D is possibly TRBD1 (5 bases). Trimming took off 0 bases at V and 5 bases at J, with 18 bases between the two ends. CDR1 is SGHNT, CDR2 YYREEE, per germline (reference sequence). This CDR3 region has 16 residues. The CDR3 reads CASSLDAGWENDEQYF. CDR3 sequence (DNA): TGTGCCAGCAGCTTGGACGCAGGGTGGGAAAATGACGAGCAGTACTTC.

V is TRBV7-8 and J is TRBJ2-7; tentatively, D is TRBD1 (5 bases). The CDR3 sequence is 14 residues long. Germline lookup yields CDR1 SGHVS and CDR2 FQNEAQ. V was shortened by 3 bases and J by 6 bases, with 15 bases between the two germline ends. The CDR3 is CASSFNLGVGEQYF. The CDR3 coding sequence is TGTGCCAGCAGCTTCAACTTAGGGGTTGGCGAGCAGTACTTC.

CDR3 in amino acids: CASSKGQGTGELFF. CDR3 in DNA: TGTGCCAGCAGCAAGGGACAGGGCACCGGGGAGCTGTTTTTT. The chain couples TRBV6-1 to TRBJ2-2; 9 bases match TRBD1. This CDR3 comprises 14 residues. Unmatched junction bases numbered 3, after V lost 6 bases and J lost 4 bases. CDR1 MNHNS and CDR2 SASEGT come from the germline V gene.

The chain recombines TRBV5-1 with TRBJ1-1; TRBD1 aligns across 7 bases. Germline-derived CDR1 and CDR2 are SGHRS and YFSETQ. The CDR3 has 13 amino acids. V shed 4 bases and J 3 bases; nucleotides not matched to a gene: 3. The CDR3: CASSQGGYTEAFF. CDR3 DNA: TGCGCCAGCAGCCAGGGGGGATACACTGAAGCTTTCTTT.

V is TRBV6-1 and J is TRBJ2-7; no reliable D call. This CDR3 spans 13 amino acids. V was shortened by 4 bases and J by 2 bases, with 9 bases between the two germline ends. CDR1 is MNHNS, CDR2 SASEGT, per germline. The CDR3 sequence is CASSARLTYEQYF. The CDR3 DNA reads as TGTGCCAGCAGTGCCCGCCTAACCTACGAGCAGTACTTC.

The CDR3 spells CASIAGHSYGYTF. For the CDR3, the DNA is TGTGCCAGCATAGCGGGACACTCCTATGGCTACACCTTC. The rearrangement uses TRBV2 and TRBJ1-2, with a possible D match to TRBD1 (6 bases). The germline V gene encodes CDR1 SNHLY and CDR2 FYNNEI. V was clipped by 7 bases and J by 4 bases, with 13 bases between them. The CDR3 has 13 amino acids.

The chain employs TRBV7-9 and TRBJ2-1; 8 bases map to TRBD1. This CDR3 has 15 residues. Per germline, CDR1 SEHNR and CDR2 FQNEAQ (reference sequence). The ends lost 5 bases at V and 1 base at J; junction bases unmatched: 4. The CDR3 loop reads CASSAWTGSYNEQFF. In DNA, the CDR3 is TGTGCCAGCAGCGCCTGGACAGGGTCCTACAATGAGCAGTTCTTC.

In its sample, this clone was seen once. The chain couples TRBV7-6 to TRBJ1-6, with unresolved D. From germline, CDR1 is SGHVS and CDR2 FNYEAQ. Trimming shortened V by 5 bases and J by 4 bases, and 15 bases separated the two germline ends. The CDR3 is 16 amino acids. DNA for the CDR3: TGTGCCAGCAGCGCTATGTCGGCGGATTATAATTCACCCCTCCACTTT. Residues: CASSAMSADYNSPLHF.

The V gene is TRBV4-1, the J gene TRBJ1-4, with a tentative D call TRBD1 (5 bases). The CDR3 length is 12 residues. V lost 4 bases and J 10 bases, leaving 10 bases between the germline ends. The germline CDR1 and CDR2 sequences are MGHRA and YSYEKL. CDR3 DNA: TGCGCCAGCAGCCTTTACGGGGGAAAACTGTTTTTT. Residues: CASSLYGGKLFF.

J is TRBJ2-3 and V is TRBV12-5; D call uncertain. Germline V lookup: CDR1 LGHNT, CDR2 FRNRAP. V was shortened by 9 bases and J by 0 bases, with 19 bases between the two germline ends. The CDR3 spans 16 residues. CDR3 in amino acids: CASSSAEPESTDTQYF. The CDR3 region has the DNA TGTGCTAGCTCGAGCGCAGAGCCCGAGAGCACAGATACGCAGTATTTT.

The chain employs TRBV19 and TRBJ2-3; 10 bases match TRBD1. Germline-derived CDR1 and CDR2 are LNHDA and SQIVND (reference sequence). The V gene end was trimmed by 5 bases and the J gene end by 4 bases; junction bases not matched to a gene: 6. The CDR3 contains 15 residues. The CDR3 DNA is TGTGCCAGTAGTGCGGGACAGGGGCTGGCAGATACGCAGTATTTT. It is translated as CASSAGQGLADTQYF.

This clone is a singleton in its sample. The V call is TRBV6-1, the J call TRBJ2-1; tentative D call: TRBD1 (6 bases). The germline gives CDR1 MNHNS, CDR2 SASEGT. The V end lost 5 bases, the J end lost 7 bases, and 15 bases lay between the germline ends. The CDR3 covers 14 residues. CDR3 nucleotides: TGTGCCAGCAGTTCCCGGACAGTGAGTAATGAGCAGTTCTTC. It encodes CASSSRTVSNEQFF.

V usage is TRBV11-2 and J usage is TRBJ1-6; D call uncertain. The CDR3 extends over 14 amino acids. V lost 5 bases to trimming and J lost 7 bases, with 12 bases between them. Germline V gene sequence: CDR1 SGHAT, CDR2 FQNNGV. The CDR3 sequence is CASSIHPENSPLHF. The DNA of the CDR3 is TGTGCCAGCAGCATCCATCCGGAGAATTCACCCCTCCACTTT.